Shown below are 3 T cell receptor beta chains from a single sample sequenced in a study of CD8 T cell repertoires and HIV-1 epitope variants. TCRdb's copy holds only in-frame clones and misses some; the assay was immunoSEQ multiplex PCR. The sample gives 7,300 or so clones, 60% to 65% of which show up once; approximately 40% is in the top ten. These receptors lack a known antigen. Sequenced material: cultured CD8+ T cells derived from PBMCs. All receptors derive from a male donor with HIV.

By frequency in the sample, this clone is medium-sized. Other DNA sequences in the sample encode the same CDR3. For the CDR3, the DNA is TGTGCCAGCAGTCCGGAAGCGGGAGTAAGCGAGCAGTACTTC. This gives the protein CASSPEAGVSEQYF. The chain couples TRBV28 to TRBJ2-7; the match to TRBD2 covers 8 bases. Germline CDR1 reads MDHEN; CDR2 reads SYDVKM. This CDR3 region has 14 residues. The J segment lost 6 bases and the V segment lost 5 bases, leaving 9 bases of the junction unmatched.

The chain combines TRBV7-2 with TRBJ2-7, with 7 nucleotides matching TRBD2. The V and J ends lost 5 bases and 0 bases, in that order; junction bases with no gene match: 10. CDR3 length: 16 residues. Germline lookup yields CDR1 SGHTA and CDR2 FQGNSA. CDR3 sequence (DNA): TGTGCCAGCAGCCCGCCGCGGGGGATGCGCTCCTACGAGCAGTACTTC. As protein: CASSPPRGMRSYEQYF. Complete variable domain (other parts from reference TRBV7-2 and TRBJ2-7): GAGVSQSPSNKVTEKGKDVELRCDPISGHTALYWYRQSLGQGLEFLIYFQGNSAPDKSGLPSDRFSAERTGGSVSTLTIQRTQQEDSAVYLCASSPPRGMRSYEQYFGPGTRLTVT.

The chain combines TRBV6-1 with TRBJ2-7; TRBD1 is a possible D gene (5 bases). V shed 5 bases and J shed 2 bases, with 13 bases lying between them. Looked up from germline, CDR1 is MNHNS and CDR2 is SASEGT. The CDR3 loop spans 14 amino acids. The CDR3 nucleotides read TGTGCCAGCAGTTCCACCGACAGAGCCTACGAGCAGTACTTC. This sequence encodes CASSSTDRAYEQYF.